This T cell receptor (beta chain) emerged from a study of blood T cell repertoires in COVID-19. Across the whole study: Samples came from the United States, Italy and Spain, spanning acute and convalescent COVID-19. Nucleic acid was either cDNA or gDNA, and it came from T cells, B-cell-depleted T cells, or PBMCs.

The authors' processing: Amplification of reference gene primers provided the estimated nucleated cell counts. Assay: immunoSEQ multiplex PCR; the TCRdb copy retains only in-frame clones and omits some. That table supplies the V and J calls and clone size; D and trimming were determined from the DNA. Seen here are about 190,000 clones, roughly 80% observed once, and the top ten hold less than 15%. Sequencing was carried out using peripheral blood. This clonotype was sampled from a man aged 45-65 years who had recovered from COVID-19.

CDR3 amino acids: CATSTTSGGIGNQPQHF. DNA of the CDR3: TGTGCCACCAGTACGACCTCCGGGGGTATCGGCAATCAGCCCCAGCATTTT. This chain joins TRBV15 and TRBJ1-5; D might be TRBD1 (5 bases). CDR1 is LNHNV, CDR2 YYDKDF, per germline (reference sequence). This CDR3 is built from 17 residues. V gave up 6 bases and J gave up 2 bases, with 20 bases separating them. Looking up the rest from reference TRBV15 and TRBJ1-5 gives the full variable domain: DAMVIQNPRYQVTQFGKPVTLSCSQTLNHNVMYWYQQKSSQAPKLLFHYYDKDFNNEADTPDNFQSRRPNTSFCFLDIRSPGLGDTAMYLCATSTTSGGIGNQPQHFGDGTRLSIL.